The next 18 T cell receptor beta chains were all read from a single sample in a study of control samples from healthy donors and cancer patients. Assay used: immunoSEQ multiplex PCR; TCRdb lists only in-frame clones, some missing. The data hold fewer than 45,000 clones, with around 90% observed a single time. The sequenced sample consisted of PBMCs. The receptors stem from a woman aged 40 to 55 with head and neck cancer.

CDR3 sequence (DNA): TGTGCCAGCAGCCAAGATAACCTAGCGGGAGGGGTCACCGGGGAGCTGTTTTTT. As protein: CASSQDNLAGGVTGELFF. The V call is TRBV3-1 (or the pseudogene TRBV3-2), the J call TRBJ2-2, with 12 bases that match TRBD2. The V gene end was trimmed by 0 bases and the J gene end by 4 bases; junction bases not matched to a gene: 6. Germline V gene sequence: CDR1 LGHDT, CDR2 YNNKEL (reference sequence). The length of the CDR3 is 18 residues.

V gene TRBV6-5 combines with J gene TRBJ2-5; no clear D. Trimming pared 6 bases from V and 4 bases from J, leaving 18 bases between. The CDR3 runs 15 residues. Germline V lookup: CDR1 MNHEY, CDR2 SVGAGI. The CDR3 DNA reads TGTGCCAGCAGCCGCTCGTCGGATAGGTTAGAGACCCAGTACTTC. Its protein is CASSRSSDRLETQYF.

V and J are TRBV18 and TRBJ2-5; D is possibly TRBD1 (6 bases). V was trimmed by 6 bases and J by 1 base, leaving 12 bases between them. CDR3 length: 14 amino acids. CDR1 and CDR2 (germline): KGHSH, LQKENI. CDR3 protein: CASSSTGLQETQYF. CDR3 coding DNA: TGTGCCAGCTCCTCGACAGGCCTCCAAGAGACCCAGTACTTC.

The chain recombines TRBV6-5 with TRBJ2-7; D is possibly TRBD2 (5 bases). Trimming left V 0 bases short and J 2 bases short, with 11 bases between. The CDR3 is made up of 15 amino acids. Germline lookup yields CDR1 MNHEY and CDR2 SVGAGI. The CDR3 is CASSYSSTGTYEQYF. The CDR3 nucleotides are TGTGCCAGCAGTTACTCCTCGACGGGGACCTACGAGCAGTACTTC.

The chain employs TRBV2 and TRBJ1-2, with D hard to call. CDR3 length: 12 residues. V was pared by 1 base and J by 4 bases, with 4 bases between. Looked up from germline, CDR1 is SNHLY and CDR2 is FYNNEI. The CDR3 here is CASSEGPYGYTF. The CDR3 DNA sequence: TGTGCCAGCAGTGAAGGTCCCTATGGCTACACCTTC. Complete variable domain (other parts from reference TRBV2 and TRBJ1-2): EPEVTQTPSHQVTQMGQEVILRCVPISNHLYFYWYRQILGQKVEFLVSFYNNEISEKSEIFDDQFSVERPDGSNFTLKIRSTKLEDSAMYFCASSEGPYGYTFGSGTRLTVV.

This CDR3 reads CASSSTTGGSSEQYF. CDR3 in DNA: TGTGCCAGCAGCTCTACAACAGGGGGATCAAGCGAGCAGTACTTC. The V call is TRBV5-4, the J call TRBJ2-7; TRBD1 agrees at 8 bases. With V trimmed by 3 bases and J by 6 bases, 11 bases remained unmatched. This CDR3 is 15 amino acids long. Germline values: CDR1 SGHNT, CDR2 YYREEE (reference sequence).

This chain connects TRBV7-2 to TRBJ2-1; TRBD2 matches at 8 bases. J lost 8 bases, V lost 2 bases, and 8 bases had no gene match. The length of the CDR3 is 15 residues. Germline loops: CDR1 SGHTA, CDR2 FQGNSA. As DNA, the CDR3 is TGTGCCAGCAGCTTATACAGCGGGAGAAACTATGAGCAGTTCTTC. Its protein is CASSLYSGRNYEQFF.

The gene calls are TRBV28 and TRBJ2-1, with D perhaps matching TRBD1 (5 bases). This CDR3 is 13 amino acids long. Per germline, CDR1 MDHEN and CDR2 SYDVKM. Trimming removed 7 bases at V and 3 bases at J, with 10 bases between. Here the CDR3 reads CASTKGIYNEQFF. CDR3 bases: TGTGCCAGCACAAAGGGGATCTACAATGAGCAGTTCTTC. Using reference TRBV28 and TRBJ2-1 for the parts outside the CDR3, the full variable domain is DVKVTQSSRYLVKRTGEKVFLECVQDMDHENMFWYRQDPGLGLRLIYFSYDVKMKEKGDIPEGYSVSREKKERFSLILESASTNQTSMYLCASTKGIYNEQFFGPGTRLTVL.

This chain links TRBV5-4 with TRBJ2-1, with 9 bases aligning to TRBD2. The CDR3 is 15 amino acids. V gave up 0 bases and J gave up 9 bases; unmatched junction bases: 7. The germline gives CDR1 SGHNT, CDR2 YYREEE (reference sequence). This CDR3 reads CASSLVFDSGSEQFF. The DNA for the CDR3 is TGTGCCAGCAGCTTGGTATTTGATAGCGGGAGTGAGCAGTTCTTC.

The J gene is TRBJ2-1, the V gene TRBV11-1, with D uncertain. The ends were cut back, 3 bases at V and 5 bases at J, with 8 bases in the middle. The CDR3 is 13 residues long. Per germline, CDR1 SGHAT and CDR2 FQDESV (reference sequence). CDR3 nucleotide sequence: TGTGCCAGCAGCTTTCTTCGGAACAATGAGCAGTTCTTC. Its protein is CASSFLRNNEQFF.

The chain has TRBV9 and TRBJ2-5; tentatively, D is TRBD1 (7 bases). In germline, CDR1 is SGDLS, CDR2 YYNGEE. Trimming pared 4 bases from V and 4 bases from J, leaving 17 bases between. CDR3 length: 15 amino acids. The CDR3 spells CASSPRRQGGETQYF. The CDR3 nucleotides read TGTGCCAGCAGCCCCCGTCGACAGGGAGGAGAGACCCAGTACTTC. Complete variable domain (other parts from reference TRBV9 and TRBJ2-5): DSGVTQTPKHLITATGQRVTLRCSPRSGDLSVYWYQQSLDQGLQFLIQYYNGEERAKGNILERFSAQQFPDLHSELNLSSLELGDSALYFCASSPRRQGGETQYFGPGTRLLVL.

The chain employs TRBV24-1 and TRBJ1-2; D uncertain. The CDR3 totals 15 residues. Trimming stripped 0 bases from V and 8 bases from J, with 15 bases between. CDR1 and CDR2 (germline): KGHDR, SFDVKD. CDR3 region: CATSDLKTPSSGYTF. The CDR3 DNA reads TGTGCCACCAGTGATTTGAAGACTCCGAGTAGCGGCTACACCTTC.

This chain joins TRBV7-8 and TRBJ2-2; possible D gene TRBD1, 5 bases. The CDR3 length is 12 residues. The ends were cut back, 5 bases at V and 7 bases at J, with 8 bases in the middle. Germline V lookup: CDR1 SGHVS, CDR2 FQNEAQ. CDR3 residues: CASSRTLGELFF. In DNA, the CDR3 is TGTGCCAGCAGCCGGACACTCGGGGAGCTGTTTTTT.

The chain recombines TRBV3-1 (or the pseudogene TRBV3-2) with TRBJ2-6; 8 bases align to TRBD2. V lost 5 bases and J lost 3; bases outside the gene matches: 6. CDR1 and CDR2 from the germline V gene are LGHDT and YNNKEL (reference sequence). The CDR3 is 16 residues long. As DNA, the CDR3 is TGTGCCAGCAGCTTCCGGGGGGGATTTGGGGCCAACGTCCTGACTTTC. Residues: CASSFRGGFGANVLTF.

J is TRBJ1-6 and V is TRBV10-1, with D unclear. Germline-derived CDR1 and CDR2 are WNHNN and SYGVQD (reference sequence). V shed 3 bases and J shed 10 bases, with 13 bases lying between them. The CDR3 covers 14 residues. The CDR3 sequence is CASSDLPPGSPLHF. CDR3 nucleotide sequence: TGCGCCAGCAGTGATCTTCCTCCGGGGTCACCCCTCCACTTT.

This clone was seen only a few times. The chain employs TRBV28 and TRBJ1-6; 9 bases fit TRBD1. Germline trimming cut 6 bases from V and 10 bases from J; bases unmatched to any gene: 7. Germline-derived CDR1 and CDR2 are MDHEN and SYDVKM. This CDR3 region has 14 residues. This chain's CDR3 is CASRPGTGQSPLHF. In nucleotides, the CDR3 is TGTGCCAGCAGGCCTGGGACAGGGCAATCACCCCTCCACTTT.

The chain combines TRBV14 with TRBJ1-3; D ambiguous. Germline CDR1 is SGHDN and CDR2 is FVKESK. V was clipped by 4 bases and J by 5 bases, with 9 bases between them. The CDR3 loop spans 13 amino acids. CDR3 bases: TGTGCCAGCAGCCCTATAGATCGAAACACCATATATTTT. Its protein product is CASSPIDRNTIYF. Combining the CDR3 with reference TRBV14 and TRBJ1-3 gives the whole variable domain EAGVTQFPSHSVIEKGQTVTLRCDPISGHDNLYWYRRVMGKEIKFLLHFVKESKQDESGMPNNRFLAERTGGTYSTLKVQPAELEDSGVYFCASSPIDRNTIYFGEGSWLTVV.

On this clone: Additional DNA sequences in this sample encode the identical CDR3. This chain connects TRBV9 to TRBJ1-2; the D gene is possibly TRBD1 (6 bases). The V gene lost 0 bases and the J gene lost 3 bases, with 9 bases spanning the gap. The CDR3 consists of 14 residues. CDR1 and CDR2 from the germline V gene are SGDLS and YYNGEE. This CDR3 is CASSVEDSDYGYTF. Here the CDR3 DNA reads TGTGCCAGCAGCGTAGAGGACAGTGACTATGGCTACACCTTC.